The clone carrying this T cell receptor beta chain was counted ten times or more. The antigen is undetermined. This entry comes from a study of read filtering for tumor transcriptome and immune sequencing. As for the study in general: The cohort had more than 16 men and around 15 women aged about 45 to 90, mean around 63 years. Revised staging placed 8 patients in R-ISS I, some 17 in II, more than five in III. IR-seq gave about 3.5 to 11 million TCR reads per sample; RNA-seq gave roughly 80 to 1,300. Study findings and constraints: Compared with RNA-seq, IR-seq gave much higher clonotype depth and reliability.

Germline V lookup: CDR1 SQVTM, CDR2 ANQGSEA. V lost 0 bases and J 4 bases, leaving 5 bases between the germline ends. This CDR3 spans 12 amino acids. This library used roughly 400 ng RNA and molecular barcoded adaptors spanning alpha/delta and beta/gamma chains. In TCRdb, the reads were re-called with MiXCR into one record per CDR3 protein. Found here are about 48,000 distinct CDR3 sequences, roughly 19% of them singletons; the top ten hold 15%. The V gene is TRBV29-1, the J gene TRBJ2-3, with D unresolved. The receptor's source is a donor aged 40 or over with multiple myeloma. Specimen: a population of CD138-negative cells sorted from bone marrow. CDR3 nucleotides: TGCAGCGTTGAAGATGGGGCAGATACGCAGTATTTT. Translated: CSVEDGADTQYF.